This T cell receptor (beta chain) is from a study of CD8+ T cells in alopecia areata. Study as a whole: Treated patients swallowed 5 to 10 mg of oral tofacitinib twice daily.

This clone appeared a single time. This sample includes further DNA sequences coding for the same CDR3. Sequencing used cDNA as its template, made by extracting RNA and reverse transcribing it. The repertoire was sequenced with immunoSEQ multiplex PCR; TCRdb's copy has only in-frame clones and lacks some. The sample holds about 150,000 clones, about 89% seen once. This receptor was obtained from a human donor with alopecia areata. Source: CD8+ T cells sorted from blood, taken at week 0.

CDR3 sequence (DNA): TGTGCCTGGAGTGTACTCAACACTGAAGCTTTCTTT. Its protein product is CAWSVLNTEAFF. This chain joins TRBV30 and TRBJ1-1; D ambiguous. The germline V gene has CDR1 GTSNPN and CDR2 SVGIG (reference sequence). Trimming stripped 0 bases from V and 2 bases from J, with 4 bases between. The CDR3 is made up of 12 amino acids.